The 3 T cell receptor beta chains reported below all come from one sample, sequenced in a study of cytomegalovirus exposure and HLA in healthy donors. PCR used 60 Vbeta primers and 13 Jbeta primers. TCRdb's table, derived via immunoSEQ multiplex PCR, lists solely in-frame clones and lacks some. The sample lists some 170,000 clones; almost 80% were seen once. Source material: PBMCs. These receptors all stem from a man younger than 35 in good health and CMV-seropositive.

The V call is TRBV7-2, the J call TRBJ1-5; TRBD1 might be the D (5 bases). The germline gives CDR1 SGHTA, CDR2 FQGNSA. V gave up 5 bases and J gave up 2 bases, with 13 bases separating them. The CDR3 is made up of 15 amino acids. Here the CDR3 DNA reads TGTGCCAGCAGCCGGGGCGGGGGGGGCAATCAGCCCCAGCATTTT. This gives the protein CASSRGGGGNQPQHF.

V is TRBV25-1 and J is TRBJ2-7; the match to TRBD1 covers 7 bases. Germline loops: CDR1 MGHDK, CDR2 SYGVNS. V shed 4 bases, J shed 6 bases, and the junction held 9 bases outside the gene matches. This CDR3 has 14 amino acids. The CDR3 is CASSGGLTGIEQYF. The CDR3 nucleotides read TGTGCCAGCAGTGGGGGGCTGACAGGGATCGAGCAGTACTTC.

V is TRBV11-1 and J is TRBJ2-3, with 10 nucleotides matching TRBD2. This CDR3 region has 16 residues. CDR1 SGHAT and CDR2 FQDESV come from the germline V gene (reference sequence). V trimming: 5 bases; J trimming: 6 bases; junction bases outside the gene matches: 11. The CDR3 region has the DNA TGTGCCAGCAGCGGGGAGCTAGCGGGAGAGGTGGATACGCAGTATTTT. It yields the protein CASSGELAGEVDTQYF.